This is a list of T cell receptor beta chains from one sample in a study of blood T cell repertoires in COVID-19. Data came from immunoSEQ multiplex PCR; TCRdb stores just in-frame clones and leaves some out. Here the sample spans some 66,000 clones, about 75% being singletons. Sequenced input: peripheral blood. The receptor set was obtained from a woman of 80 years or more with acute or convalescent COVID-19. Each CDR3 is given with its conserved first and last residue. A D gene is named only where the DNA matches it firmly. A row's size may be missing; if present it is once, few, many or a size class.

>TRBD2|-|TRBV28|TRBJ2-2
CASITQREGTGELFF
TGTGCCAGCATTACTCAGCGGGAGGGGACCGGGGAGCTGTTTTTT
>TRBD2|-|TRBV28|TRBJ2-4
CASSLTSGAQNIQYF
TGTGCCAGCAGTTTAACTAGCGGGGCCCAAAACATTCAGTACTTC
>TRBD1|-|TRBV25-1|TRBJ1-3
CASTGRGGASGNTIYF
TGTGCCAGCACTGGGAGAGGGGGCGCATCAGGAAACACCATATATTTT
>-|-|TRBV5-5|TRBJ2-2
CASSLADPGTGELFF
TGTGCCAGCAGCTTGGCGGACCCGGGGACCGGGGAGCTGTTTTTT
>-|-|TRBV4-3|TRBJ2-2
CASSQGPQDANTGELFF
TGCGCCAGCAGCCAGGGGCCACAGGACGCGAACACCGGGGAGCTGTTTTTT
>-|-|TRBV11-3|TRBJ2-7
CASSLGRAYEQYF
TGTGCCAGCAGCTTAGGCAGGGCCTACGAGCAGTACTTC
>TRBD1|-|TRBV29-1|TRBJ1-2
CSVEEYLGQGIRGYTF
TGCAGCGTTGAAGAATATCTTGGACAGGGGATTCGCGGCTACACCTTC
>-|-|TRBV27|TRBJ2-5
CASSLSRREGETQYF
TGTGCCAGCAGTTTATCGAGACGGGAAGGGGAGACCCAGTACTTC
>-|-|TRBV18|TRBJ2-7
CASSPQITREQYF
TGTGCCAGCTCACCACAAATAACTAGGGAGCAGTACTTC
>TRBD2|-|TRBV19|TRBJ2-1
CASSSNLIGSGSGNEQFF
TGTGCCAGTAGCTCAAATCTTATTGGTAGCGGGAGCGGCAATGAGCAGTTCTTC
>-|-|TRBV30|TRBJ1-2
CAWAGEGYYGYTF
TGTGCCTGGGCGGGGGAGGGTTACTATGGCTACACCTTC
>TRBD1|few|TRBV11-2|TRBJ2-2
CASSPDRDYTGELFF
TGTGCCAGCAGCCCGGACAGGGATTACACCGGGGAGCTGTTTTTT
>-|-|TRBV28|TRBJ1-2
CASRHTGYGYTF
TGTGCCAGCAGACACACAGGGTATGGCTACACCTTC
>-|many|TRBV18|TRBJ1-1
CASSPAGRGNTEAFF
TGTGCCAGCTCACCCGCAGGCAGGGGTAACACTGAAGCTTTCTTT
>-|-|TRBV27|TRBJ2-7
CASSPEWGAYEQYF
TGTGCCAGCAGTCCGGAGTGGGGCGCCTACGAGCAGTACTTC
>-|-|TRBV5-1|TRBJ2-5
CASSPMSVETQYF
TGCGCCAGCAGCCCAATGAGCGTCGAGACCCAGTACTTC
>-|-|TRBV14|TRBJ2-5
CASSETRFPGETQYF
TGTGCCAGCAGCGAGACTAGGTTCCCCGGAGAGACCCAGTACTTC
>TRBD2|-|TRBV5-1|TRBJ2-7
CASSLVAGGYEQYF
TGCGCCAGCAGCTTGGTAGCGGGGGGGTACGAGCAGTACTTC
>-|once|TRBV6-5|TRBJ1-3
CASSPTGSSGNTIYF
TGTGCCAGCAGTCCCACGGGGTCCTCTGGAAACACCATATATTTT
>-|once|TRBV5-1|TRBJ2-1
CASSSGWVDNEQFF
TGCGCCAGCAGCTCAGGGTGGGTGGACAATGAGCAGTTCTTC
>TRBD1|-|TRBV5-6|TRBJ1-2
CASSLEGAYGYTF
TGTGCCAGCAGCTTGGAGGGGGCATATGGCTACACCTTC
>-|-|TRBV28|TRBJ2-7
CASSRPGTGSYEQYF
TGTGCCAGCAGCCGACCCGGGACTGGCTCCTACGAGCAGTACTTC
>-|-|TRBV20-1|TRBJ2-7
CSAKDNYEQYF
TGCAGTGCCAAAGACAACTACGAGCAGTACTTC
>TRBD1|-|TRBV5-4|TRBJ2-3
CASSPPGQGADTQYF
TGTGCCAGCAGTCCTCCGGGACAGGGGGCAGATACGCAGTATTTT
>-|-|TRBV7-9|TRBJ1-2
CAASGQNLGGYTF
TGTGCCGCAAGCGGGCAAAACTTGGGAGGCTACACCTTC
>TRBD2|many|TRBV7-8|TRBJ2-1
CASSLISGRASLNEQFF
TGTGCCAGCAGCTTAATAAGCGGGAGGGCCAGTTTGAATGAGCAGTTCTTC
>TRBD1|-|TRBV19|TRBJ2-1
CASSLGTGVYNEQFF
TGTGCCAGTAGTCTTGGGACAGGGGTGTACAATGAGCAGTTCTTC
>TRBD1|-|TRBV7-6|TRBJ1-3
CASSSQTGGGNTIYF
TGTGCCAGCAGCTCTCAGACAGGGGGTGGAAACACCATATATTTT
>-|-|TRBV5-1|TRBJ1-2
CASSRQSYGYTF
TGCGCCAGCAGCAGACAGAGCTATGGCTACACCTTC
>TRBD2|-|TRBV7-9|TRBJ2-1
CASSPASGSDEQFF
TGTGCCAGCAGCCCCGCTAGCGGGAGTGACGAGCAGTTCTTC